This is a list of T cell receptor beta chains from one sample in a study of OX40 agonist ivuxolimab in advanced cancers. Only in-frame clones appear in the TCRdb table, and some are missing; sequencing was by immunoSEQ multiplex PCR. The repertoire includes 76,000 or so clones, about 89% of them detected once, and 10% to 15% sits in the top ten. The sequencing used CD4+ or CD8+ T cells sorted from blood, collected in a trial of the OX40 agonist ivuxolimab. The receptors were gathered from an adult with an advanced solid tumor such as melanoma, head and neck, liver or kidney cancer. Both conserved end residues are part of each CDR3. The D gene is left open where the match is weak. Not all rows give a size; the values are once, few, many and, for expanded clones, a class.

V: TRBV14; size: once; D: TRBD2; J: TRBJ2-7; DNA: TGTGCCAGCAGCCGGGGAGAGCGGGAGGGATTCTACGAGCAGTACTTC; CDR3: CASSRGEREGFYEQYF
V: TRBV4-1; size: NA; D: NA; J: TRBJ2-7; DNA: TGCGCCAGCGGCCAGGGCACCTCCTACGAGCAGTACTTC; CDR3: CASGQGTSYEQYF
V: TRBV15; size: NA; D: TRBD1; J: TRBJ1-5; DNA: TGTGCCACCAGCACAAGGGGGCCGGGTCAGCCCCAGCATTTT; CDR3: CATSTRGPGQPQHF
V: TRBV6-1; size: NA; D: NA; J: TRBJ2-7; DNA: TGTGCCAGCAGTGAAGCGTGGGGGTCCTACGAGCAGTACTTC; CDR3: CASSEAWGSYEQYF
V: TRBV19; size: NA; D: NA; J: TRBJ2-7; DNA: TGTGCCAGTAGTCCAACGGACACCTACTACGAGCAGTACTTC; CDR3: CASSPTDTYYEQYF
V: TRBV6-5; size: NA; D: NA; J: TRBJ2-3; DNA: TGTGCCAGCAGTCCCGCGGGGTTCACAGATACGCAGTATTTT; CDR3: CASSPAGFTDTQYF
V: TRBV5-8; size: NA; D: NA; J: TRBJ2-1; DNA: TGTGCCAGCAGCTTGGGGGGAATCGGCGACAATGAGCAGTTCTTC; CDR3: CASSLGGIGDNEQFF
V: TRBV27; size: NA; D: NA; J: TRBJ2-2; DNA: TGTGCCAGCAGTTCTGGGACCGGGGAGCTGTTTTTT; CDR3: CASSSGTGELFF
V: TRBV7-9; size: NA; D: NA; J: TRBJ2-5; DNA: TGTGCCAGCAGCTTAGAACTCAGCCAAGAGACCCAGTACTTC; CDR3: CASSLELSQETQYF
V: TRBV7-8; size: NA; D: TRBD1; J: TRBJ1-5; DNA: TGTGCCAGCAGCTTAGAGACAGGGGGAGCTGATCAGCCCCAGCATTTT; CDR3: CASSLETGGADQPQHF
V: TRBV5-6; size: NA; D: NA; J: TRBJ2-7; DNA: TGTGCCAGCACCAAGGGGCTAGGGGCGACCTACGAGCAGTACTTC; CDR3: CASTKGLGATYEQYF
V: TRBV9; size: NA; D: NA; J: TRBJ2-7; DNA: TGTGCCAGCAGCGGACTCTCCGGAGAGGGGAATCCCTACGAGCAGTACTTC; CDR3: CASSGLSGEGNPYEQYF
V: TRBV5-1; size: NA; D: TRBD2; J: TRBJ2-3; DNA: TGCGCCAGCAGCCAGCTAGCGGGAGTGCCCTTTGGCACAGATACGCAGTATTTT; CDR3: CASSQLAGVPFGTDTQYF
V: TRBV19; size: NA; D: TRBD2; J: TRBJ2-1; DNA: TGTGCCAGTAGAAATGATACTAGCGGGAGTTTTACAGGCCCTCAGTTCTTC; CDR3: CASRNDTSGSFTGPQFF
V: TRBV5-4; size: once; D: TRBD1; J: TRBJ1-5; DNA: TGTGCCAGCAGCGCGGGGACAGGGGGAGGACAGCCCCAGCATTTT; CDR3: CASSAGTGGGQPQHF
V: TRBV7-9; size: NA; D: NA; J: TRBJ2-1; DNA: TGTGCCAGCAGCTTACTAACGGTACAGTACAATGAGCAGTTCTTC; CDR3: CASSLLTVQYNEQFF
V: TRBV7-6; size: NA; D: TRBD1; J: TRBJ1-2; DNA: TGTGCCAGCAGCGGAGGGACAGGGGGGAGCGGCTACACCTTC; CDR3: CASSGGTGGSGYTF
V: TRBV6-1; size: NA; D: NA; J: TRBJ2-5; DNA: TGTGCCAGCGGTTGGGTGAGGGAGACCCAGTACTTC; CDR3: CASGWVRETQYF
V: TRBV13; size: NA; D: TRBD1; J: TRBJ1-1; DNA: TGTGCCAGCAGCCCAGAAACAGGGGGCACTGAAGCTTTCTTT; CDR3: CASSPETGGTEAFF
V: TRBV19; size: few; D: NA; J: TRBJ1-5; DNA: TGTGCCAGTAGTATGTGGGGGGCTAGCAATCAGCCCCAGCATTTT; CDR3: CASSMWGASNQPQHF
V: TRBV9; size: NA; D: NA; J: TRBJ2-1; DNA: TGTGCCAGCAGCGTAGAAGGGGCCCCATACAATGAGCAGTTCTTC; CDR3: CASSVEGAPYNEQFF
V: TRBV7-9; size: NA; D: NA; J: TRBJ1-2; DNA: TGTGCCAGCAGCCAGGGCTGGACGGAGCGGGGCTACACCTTC; CDR3: CASSQGWTERGYTF
V: TRBV19; size: NA; D: NA; J: TRBJ1-2; DNA: TGTGCCAGTAGCCGGGACACTAACTATGGCTACACCTTC; CDR3: CASSRDTNYGYTF
V: TRBV28; size: NA; D: NA; J: TRBJ2-7; DNA: TGTGCCAGCAGTTTTAGGAAGGGGGACATTTTCTACGAGCAGTACTTC; CDR3: CASSFRKGDIFYEQYF
V: TRBV15; size: once; D: NA; J: TRBJ1-5; DNA: TGTGCCACCAGCAGGCGGGGCGGTTATCAGCCCCAGCATTTT; CDR3: CATSRRGGYQPQHF
V: TRBV15; size: NA; D: TRBD1; J: TRBJ2-7; DNA: TGTGCCACCAGCAGCTACCCGGGACAGTACGAGCAGTACTTC; CDR3: CATSSYPGQYEQYF
V: TRBV5-6; size: NA; D: NA; J: TRBJ2-7; DNA: TGTGCCAGCAGTTTGGACCCGACCTACGAGCAGTACTTC; CDR3: CASSLDPTYEQYF
V: TRBV5-6; size: few; D: TRBD1; J: TRBJ1-1; DNA: TGTGCCAGCTCTCTCAGGGGGCCGGGGGAAGCTTTCTTT; CDR3: CASSLRGPGEAFF
V: TRBV28; size: NA; D: TRBD1; J: TRBJ1-2; DNA: TGTGCCAGCAGTAGGGACAGGTCCTATGGCTACACCTTC; CDR3: CASSRDRSYGYTF
V: TRBV19; size: NA; D: NA; J: TRBJ1-1; DNA: TGTGCCAGTCGTCGGGGAAACACTGAAGCTTTCTTT; CDR3: CASRRGNTEAFF
V: TRBV30; size: NA; D: TRBD2; J: TRBJ2-3; DNA: TGTGCCTGGAGTCCGGGACTAGCCCCAGATACGCAGTATTTT; CDR3: CAWSPGLAPDTQYF
V: TRBV7-9; size: NA; D: TRBD2; J: TRBJ2-3; DNA: TGTGCCAGCAGCCCCGGGACTAGCGGTTATCGGGGGGATACGCAGTATTTT; CDR3: CASSPGTSGYRGDTQYF
V: TRBV7-9; size: NA; D: NA; J: TRBJ2-5; DNA: TGTGCCAGCTTTGGACAGCAAGAGACCCAGTACTTC; CDR3: CASFGQQETQYF
V: TRBV5-6; size: NA; D: NA; J: TRBJ1-1; DNA: TGTGCCAGCAGCTTGGACACTGAAGCTTTCTTT; CDR3: CASSLDTEAFF
V: TRBV7-9; size: once; D: TRBD1; J: TRBJ1-2; DNA: TGTGCCAGCAGCTTAGGGGACAGGGTTTATGGCTACACCTTC; CDR3: CASSLGDRVYGYTF
V: TRBV30; size: NA; D: NA; J: TRBJ2-7; DNA: TGTGCCTGGAGTACCGGGACTGGGGCCTACGAGCAGTACTTC; CDR3: CAWSTGTGAYEQYF
V: TRBV6-5; size: NA; D: NA; J: TRBJ1-2; DNA: TGTGCCAGCACCCGAGTACTAACTGGCTATGGCTACACCTTC; CDR3: CASTRVLTGYGYTF
V: TRBV11-3; size: once; D: TRBD1; J: TRBJ2-1; DNA: TGTGCCAGCAGCGGGCGACAGGGATACAATGAGCAGTTCTTC; CDR3: CASSGRQGYNEQFF
V: TRBV6-5; size: NA; D: NA; J: TRBJ2-7; DNA: TGTGCCAGCAGTTACGCGACAGGTGCCTACGAGCAGTACTTC; CDR3: CASSYATGAYEQYF